Listed below are T cell receptor beta chains from one sample, sequenced in a study of T cell responses to AZD1222 COVID-19 vaccine. Method: immunoSEQ multiplex PCR; TCRdb's copy keeps in-frame clones and lacks some. The profile shows 80,000 or so clones, around three quarters of them singletons. Material: peripheral blood, obtained 28 days after the second dose of the MenACWY control vaccine. These receptor sequences come from an adult who received the MenACWY meningococcal vaccine as a control. Both conserved end residues are part of each CDR3. The order of the fields is CDR3 length, clone size, D gene, V gene, J gene, CDR3 protein, CDR3 DNA. A D gene is named only where the DNA matches it firmly. Rows may omit the clone size; those that give it use once, few, many or a size class.

>14|NA|NA|TRBV28|TRBJ1-2
CASSLISGSYGYTF
TGTGCCAGCAGTTTAATTAGCGGATCCTATGGCTACACCTTC
>10|NA|NA|TRBV19|TRBJ1-1
CASRRREAFF
TGTGCCAGTAGACGGCGTGAAGCTTTCTTT
>16|NA|NA|TRBV15|TRBJ2-7
CATSRGGGRLSYEQYF
TGTGCCACCAGCAGAGGGGGCGGGCGTCTTTCCTACGAGCAGTACTTC
>16|few|NA|TRBV7-9|TRBJ2-1
CASSLLGGGADNEQFF
TGTGCCAGCAGCTTACTCGGCGGGGGCGCAGACAATGAGCAGTTCTTC
>11|NA|NA|TRBV20-1|TRBJ2-5
CSPLSQETQYF
TGCAGCCCCCTCTCCCAAGAGACCCAGTACTTC
>14|NA|NA|TRBV14|TRBJ2-3
CASSQEGRRDTQYF
TGTGCCAGCAGCCAAGAAGGGAGACGGGATACGCAGTATTTT
>13|NA|NA|TRBV12-3/TRBV12-4|TRBJ1-5
CASTRALGQPQHF
TGTGCCAGCACCCGGGCCCTTGGCCAGCCCCAGCATTTT
>16|NA|TRBD2|TRBV7-2|TRBJ2-5
CASSLRSGGFQETQYF
TGTGCCAGCAGCTTGAGGAGCGGGGGGTTTCAAGAGACCCAGTACTTC
>12|NA|NA|TRBV2|TRBJ1-1
CASGPTGTEAFF
TGTGCCAGCGGGCCAACAGGGACTGAAGCTTTCTTT
>14|NA|TRBD1|TRBV7-2|TRBJ1-1
CASSLRGRDTEAFF
TGTGCCAGCAGCTTGAGGGGGCGCGACACTGAAGCTTTCTTT
>13|NA|NA|TRBV6-5|TRBJ1-1
CASSSRGDTEAFF
TGTGCCAGCAGTTCCAGGGGCGACACTGAAGCTTTCTTT
>16|once|NA|TRBV7-3|TRBJ2-1
CASSLDSGSSYNEQFF
TGTGCCAGCAGCTTAGACTCAGGGAGCTCCTACAATGAGCAGTTCTTC
>13|NA|NA|TRBV18|TRBJ1-2
CASSPTPNYGYTF
TGTGCCAGCTCACCGACTCCTAACTATGGCTACACCTTC
>12|NA|NA|TRBV2|TRBJ1-6
CASNYYNSPLHF
TGTGCCAGCAACTACTATAATTCACCCCTCCACTTT
>12|NA|NA|TRBV5-4|TRBJ1-2
CASSLDREGYTF
TGTGCCAGCAGCTTGGACAGGGAGGGCTACACCTTC
>15|NA|NA|TRBV28|TRBJ2-1
CASSLRGGWLNEQFF
TGTGCCAGCAGTTTAAGGGGAGGATGGTTAAATGAGCAGTTCTTC
>15|NA|NA|TRBV7-8|TRBJ2-5
CASSSLGSRGETQYF
TGTGCCAGCAGCTCGTTAGGGTCCCGGGGTGAGACCCAGTACTTC
>17|NA|TRBD1|TRBV7-2|TRBJ1-4
CASSQGARGSANEKLFF
TGTGCCAGCAGCCAGGGGGCCAGGGGCTCGGCTAATGAAAAACTGTTTTTT
>14|NA|TRBD2|TRBV5-1|TRBJ2-5
CASSLVGGPETQYF
TGCGCCAGCAGCTTGGTGGGAGGGCCGGAGACCCAGTACTTC
>14|NA|NA|TRBV5-1|TRBJ2-5
CASSAAGGRPAQYF
TGCGCCAGCAGCGCCGCTGGCGGCCGCCCGGCCCAGTACTTC
>16|NA|NA|TRBV5-1|TRBJ1-2
CASSLEPTNKLYGYTF
TGCGCCAGCAGCTTGGAGCCAACTAACAAACTATATGGCTACACCTTC
>13|NA|NA|TRBV9|TRBJ1-1
CASSVGGDTEAFF
TGTGCCAGCAGCGTAGGGGGAGACACTGAAGCTTTCTTT
>15|NA|TRBD2|TRBV7-6|TRBJ2-1
CASSLGSGGLNEQFF
TGTGCCAGCAGCTTAGGTTCGGGAGGGCTGAATGAGCAGTTCTTC
>16|once|NA|TRBV6-5|TRBJ1-4
CASSYTRTATNEKLFF
TGTGCCAGCAGTTACACCCGGACGGCAACTAATGAAAAACTGTTTTTT
>15|once|NA|TRBV5-1|TRBJ1-3
CASSREGHSGNTIYF
TGCGCCAGCAGCAGAGAGGGACATTCTGGAAACACCATATATTTT
>15|NA|TRBD1|TRBV9|TRBJ1-6
CASSGTGDPNSPLHF
TGTGCCAGCAGCGGTACAGGGGATCCGAATTCACCCCTCCACTTT
>14|NA|NA|TRBV29-1|TRBJ1-1
CSVDQGAQTTEAFF
TGCAGCGTTGATCAGGGCGCTCAAACCACTGAAGCTTTCTTT
>14|NA|NA|TRBV6-5|TRBJ2-2
CASSPGLNTGELFF
TGTGCCAGCAGTCCCGGACTTAACACCGGGGAGCTGTTTTTT
>14|NA|NA|TRBV6-6|TRBJ1-6
CASSYAISNSPLHF
TGTGCCAGCAGTTACGCCATATCTAATTCACCCCTCCACTTT
>12|NA|NA|TRBV29-1|TRBJ1-2
CSVEVWDYGYTF
TGCAGCGTTGAGGTTTGGGACTATGGCTACACCTTC
>14|few|NA|TRBV5-1|TRBJ1-2
CASSSQNPNYGYTF
TGCGCCAGCAGCTCCCAGAACCCTAACTATGGCTACACCTTC
>14|NA|NA|TRBV7-9|TRBJ1-2
CASSFSRSNYGYTF
TGTGCCAGCAGCTTCTCCAGGAGTAATTATGGCTACACCTTC
>13|few|NA|TRBV5-6|TRBJ1-1
CASSLRALTEAFF
TGTGCCAGCAGCTTACGGGCTCTCACTGAAGCTTTCTTT
>17|NA|NA|TRBV19|TRBJ1-2
CASSPTEGGRLRYGYTF
TGTGCCAGTAGTCCCACCGAGGGGGGACGGTTACGCTATGGCTACACCTTC
>15|NA|NA|TRBV5-5|TRBJ2-7
CASSLGGQGNYEQYF
TGTGCCAGCAGCTTGGGAGGGCAGGGTAACTACGAGCAGTACTTC
>15|NA|NA|TRBV5-4|TRBJ2-1
CASSWSWRSYNEQFF
TGTGCCAGCAGCTGGTCCTGGCGCTCCTACAATGAGCAGTTCTTC
>16|NA|TRBD2|TRBV28|TRBJ2-2
CASTGRTSGNTGELFF
TGTGCCAGCACTGGAAGGACTAGCGGGAATACCGGGGAGCTGTTTTTT
>14|NA|NA|TRBV6-5|TRBJ1-6
CATTILPGDSPLHF
TGTGCCACCACAATTTTGCCAGGGGATTCACCCCTCCACTTT
>13|NA|NA|TRBV5-8|TRBJ1-2
CASSLVANYGYTF
TGTGCCAGCAGCCTAGTAGCTAACTATGGCTACACCTTC
>15|few|NA|TRBV28|TRBJ2-5
CASSLPDRFQETQYF
TGTGCCAGCAGTTTACCGGACAGATTCCAAGAGACCCAGTACTTC
>15|NA|NA|TRBV5-4|TRBJ1-1
CASSLDGRMNTEAFF
TGTGCCAGCAGCTTGGACGGCAGAATGAACACTGAAGCTTTCTTT